The rows below give T cell receptor beta chains drawn from one sample of a study of blood T cell repertoires in COVID-19. TCRdb's table, derived via immunoSEQ multiplex PCR, lists solely in-frame clones and lacks some. The sample records around 130,000 clones, 75% to 85% being singletons. The sequenced sample consisted of peripheral blood. The receptors originated from a woman of 80 years or more with acute or convalescent COVID-19. The CDR3 runs from the conserved cysteine through the conserved F or W. The D gene is left open where the match is weak. Clone size is shown for a subset of rows, as once, few, many or a class of expanded clone.

CDR3nt: TGTGCCACCAGTGATTCCCGGGAGAACTATGGCTACACCTTC
CDR3aa: CATSDSRENYGYTF
len: 14
j_gene: TRBJ1-2
v_gene: TRBV24-1
d_gene: .
abundance: once

CDR3nt: TGTGCCAGCAGTCCATCGGGGACAGGGGGAGATACGCAGTATTTT
CDR3aa: CASSPSGTGGDTQYF
len: 15
j_gene: TRBJ2-3
v_gene: TRBV27
d_gene: TRBD1
abundance: .

CDR3nt: TGTGCCAGCAGCTTAGCGGGACAGGGGGCCAAAGAGACCCAGTACTTC
CDR3aa: CASSLAGQGAKETQYF
len: 16
j_gene: TRBJ2-5
v_gene: TRBV11-1
d_gene: TRBD1
abundance: .

CDR3nt: TGTGCCAGCAGCTTATACAGAGGGGGGGTTTTGGAGACCCAGTACTTC
CDR3aa: CASSLYRGGVLETQYF
len: 16
j_gene: TRBJ2-5
v_gene: TRBV7-9
d_gene: .
abundance: few

CDR3nt: TGTGCCAGCAGCCGCCAAGGGAGTATAGGCTACACCTTC
CDR3aa: CASSRQGSIGYTF
len: 13
j_gene: TRBJ1-2
v_gene: TRBV12-3/TRBV12-4
d_gene: .
abundance: .

CDR3nt: TGTGCCAGCAGTCGGATAACCGGGGGTAGTGTCTATGGCTACACCTTC
CDR3aa: CASSRITGGSVYGYTF
len: 16
j_gene: TRBJ1-2
v_gene: TRBV27
d_gene: .
abundance: .

CDR3nt: TGTGCCACCAGCAGAGGCCCCGGGACAGGGAGGTCACCCCTCCACTTT
CDR3aa: CATSRGPGTGRSPLHF
len: 16
j_gene: TRBJ1-6
v_gene: TRBV15
d_gene: TRBD1
abundance: few

CDR3nt: TGTGCCAGCAGTTACAGCGACGGGAAAGCTTTCTTT
CDR3aa: CASSYSDGKAFF
len: 12
j_gene: TRBJ1-1
v_gene: TRBV6-5
d_gene: .
abundance: .

CDR3nt: TGTGCCAGCAGTTTATCGAGCTCCTACGAGCAGTACTTC
CDR3aa: CASSLSSSYEQYF
len: 13
j_gene: TRBJ2-7
v_gene: TRBV12-3/TRBV12-4
d_gene: .
abundance: .

CDR3nt: TGTGCCAGTAGGGGAGTTTTGTATTCACCCCTCCACTTT
CDR3aa: CASRGVLYSPLHF
len: 13
j_gene: TRBJ1-6
v_gene: TRBV19
d_gene: .
abundance: .

CDR3nt: TGTGCCAGCACCCGGGGATCCCCGGGACAGGGGGTCGGAGAGACCCAGTACTTC
CDR3aa: CASTRGSPGQGVGETQYF
len: 18
j_gene: TRBJ2-5
v_gene: TRBV5-4
d_gene: TRBD1
abundance: .

CDR3nt: TGTGCCAGCAGACTAGCGAACTACAATGAGCAGTTCTTC
CDR3aa: CASRLANYNEQFF
len: 13
j_gene: TRBJ2-1
v_gene: TRBV2
d_gene: TRBD2
abundance: .

CDR3nt: TGCGCCAGCAGCTTGGGGCCAGGGAACGGAAACACCATATATTTT
CDR3aa: CASSLGPGNGNTIYF
len: 15
j_gene: TRBJ1-3
v_gene: TRBV5-1
d_gene: .
abundance: .

CDR3nt: TGTGCCAGCAGCTTGGATATCCTTCCGGGGGGCCCAGATACGCAGTATTTT
CDR3aa: CASSLDILPGGPDTQYF
len: 17
j_gene: TRBJ2-3
v_gene: TRBV5-6
d_gene: .
abundance: .

CDR3nt: TGTGCCAGCAGCAATTTCACTGGAGCGAATTCACCCCTCCACTTT
CDR3aa: CASSNFTGANSPLHF
len: 15
j_gene: TRBJ1-6
v_gene: TRBV21-1
d_gene: .
abundance: few

CDR3nt: TGTGCCAGCAGCCGAAACAGGGGAGCTAACTATGGCTACACCTTC
CDR3aa: CASSRNRGANYGYTF
len: 15
j_gene: TRBJ1-2
v_gene: TRBV7-8
d_gene: TRBD1
abundance: .

CDR3nt: TGTGCCAGTACCTCCCGAGGAGCTACCCAAGAGACCCAGTACTTC
CDR3aa: CASTSRGATQETQYF
len: 15
j_gene: TRBJ2-5
v_gene: TRBV19
d_gene: .
abundance: once

CDR3nt: TGTGCCACCAGTCCGGGCCAAGAGACCCAGTACTTC
CDR3aa: CATSPGQETQYF
len: 12
j_gene: TRBJ2-5
v_gene: TRBV15
d_gene: .
abundance: .

CDR3nt: TGTGCCAGCATGGCCGTAGCACCTGTCGGCTACACCTTC
CDR3aa: CASMAVAPVGYTF
len: 13
j_gene: TRBJ1-2
v_gene: TRBV13
d_gene: .
abundance: .

CDR3nt: TGTGCCAGCAGCTTAGACCCACAGACTGGAAACACCATATATTTT
CDR3aa: CASSLDPQTGNTIYF
len: 15
j_gene: TRBJ1-3
v_gene: TRBV7-8
d_gene: .
abundance: .

CDR3nt: TGTGCCAGTAGTTTGGGACAGGGGGTCGAGCAGTACTTC
CDR3aa: CASSLGQGVEQYF
len: 13
j_gene: TRBJ2-7
v_gene: TRBV19
d_gene: TRBD1
abundance: .

CDR3nt: TGTGCCAGCAGTGATCCCCGTGGCAGGGGGCACGAGCAGTACTTC
CDR3aa: CASSDPRGRGHEQYF
len: 15
j_gene: TRBJ2-7
v_gene: TRBV2
d_gene: TRBD1
abundance: .

CDR3nt: TGTGCCAGCAGCCAGGGCCTAGATGGGAGGAACGAGCAGTACTTC
CDR3aa: CASSQGLDGRNEQYF
len: 15
j_gene: TRBJ2-7
v_gene: TRBV4-2
d_gene: .
abundance: .

CDR3nt: TGTGCCAGCAGGACTAGCGGGGGGGACAATGAGCAGTTCTTC
CDR3aa: CASRTSGGDNEQFF
len: 14
j_gene: TRBJ2-1
v_gene: TRBV5-4
d_gene: TRBD2
abundance: .